This TCR beta chain was documented in a study of T cell changes during pregnancy in multiple sclerosis. Sequencing used immunoSEQ multiplex PCR; TCRdb keeps in-frame clones, though not all of them. The table has some 97,000 clones, around 93% seen once. The J segment lost 4 bases and the V segment lost 0 bases, leaving 2 bases of the junction unmatched. Germline loops: CDR1 MNHNS, CDR2 SASEGT. CDR3 length: 15 amino acids. Sequencing used peripheral blood, obtained after pregnancy. V and J are TRBV6-1 and TRBJ2-7, with TRBD1 matching 11 bases. The clonotype was recovered from a female donor with multiple sclerosis, enrolled in a pregnancy study. The chain's CDR3 is CASSEADRGPYEQYF. Written as DNA, the CDR3 is TGTGCCAGCAGTGAAGCGGACAGGGGGCCTTACGAGCAGTACTTC.